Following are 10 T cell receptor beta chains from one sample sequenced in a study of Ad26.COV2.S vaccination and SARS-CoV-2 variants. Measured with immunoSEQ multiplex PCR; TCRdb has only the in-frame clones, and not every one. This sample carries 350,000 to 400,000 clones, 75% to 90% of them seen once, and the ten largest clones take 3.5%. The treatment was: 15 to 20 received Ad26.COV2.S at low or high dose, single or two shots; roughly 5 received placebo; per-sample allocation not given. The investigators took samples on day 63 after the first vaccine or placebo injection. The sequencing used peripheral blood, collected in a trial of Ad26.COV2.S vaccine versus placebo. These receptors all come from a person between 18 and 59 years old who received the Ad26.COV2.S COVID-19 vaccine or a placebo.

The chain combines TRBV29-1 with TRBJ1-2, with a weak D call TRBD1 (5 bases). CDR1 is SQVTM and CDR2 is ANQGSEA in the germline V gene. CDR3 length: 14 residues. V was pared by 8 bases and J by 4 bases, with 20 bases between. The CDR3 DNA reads TGCAGCTCGGACGAATACCAGGGAATCTATGGCTACACCTTC. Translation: CSSDEYQGIYGYTF.

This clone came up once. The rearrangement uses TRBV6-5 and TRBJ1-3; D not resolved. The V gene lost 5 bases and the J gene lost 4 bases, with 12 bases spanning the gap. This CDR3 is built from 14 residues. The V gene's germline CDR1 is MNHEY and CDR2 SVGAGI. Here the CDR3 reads CASSRNLEGNTIYF. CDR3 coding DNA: TGTGCCAGCAGTCGAAATCTCGAGGGAAACACCATATATTTT.

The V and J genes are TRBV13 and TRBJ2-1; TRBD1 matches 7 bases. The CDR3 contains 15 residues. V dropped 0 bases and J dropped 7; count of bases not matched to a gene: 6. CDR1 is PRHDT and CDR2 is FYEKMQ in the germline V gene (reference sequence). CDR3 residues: CASSLGWTGGNEQFF. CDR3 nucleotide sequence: TGTGCCAGCAGCTTAGGCTGGACAGGAGGAAATGAGCAGTTCTTC.

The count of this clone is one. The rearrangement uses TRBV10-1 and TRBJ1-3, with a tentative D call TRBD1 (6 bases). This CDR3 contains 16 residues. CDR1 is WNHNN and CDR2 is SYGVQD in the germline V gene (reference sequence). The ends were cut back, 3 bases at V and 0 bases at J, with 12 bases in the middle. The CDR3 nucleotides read TGCGCCAGCAGTGATTCCGACAGGAGCTCTGGAAACACCATATATTTT. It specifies CASSDSDRSSGNTIYF.

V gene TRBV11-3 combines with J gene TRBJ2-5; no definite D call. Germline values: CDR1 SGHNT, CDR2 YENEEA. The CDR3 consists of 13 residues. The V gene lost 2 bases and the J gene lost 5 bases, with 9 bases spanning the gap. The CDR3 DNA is TGTGCCAGCAGCTTAATGCAAGGGGAGACCCAGTACTTC. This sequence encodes CASSLMQGETQYF.

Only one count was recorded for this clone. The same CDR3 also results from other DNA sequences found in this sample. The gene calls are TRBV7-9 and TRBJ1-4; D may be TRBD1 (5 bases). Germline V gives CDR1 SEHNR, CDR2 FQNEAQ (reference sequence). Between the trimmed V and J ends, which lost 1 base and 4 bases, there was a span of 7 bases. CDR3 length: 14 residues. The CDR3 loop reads CASSLGQINEKLFF. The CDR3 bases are TGTGCCAGCAGCTTAGGACAGATTAATGAAAAACTGTTTTTT.

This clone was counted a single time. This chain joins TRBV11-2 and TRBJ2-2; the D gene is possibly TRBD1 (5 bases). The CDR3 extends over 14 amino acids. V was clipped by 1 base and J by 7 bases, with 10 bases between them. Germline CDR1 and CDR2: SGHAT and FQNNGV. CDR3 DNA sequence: TGTGCCAGCAGCTTAGTCCAAAGGGGCGGGGAGCTGTTTTTT. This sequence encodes CASSLVQRGGELFF.

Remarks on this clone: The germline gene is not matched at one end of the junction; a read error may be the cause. The CDR3 reads CASSQGGAFNTGELFF. In DNA form, the CDR3 reads TGTGCCAGCAGTCAAGGTGGGGCCTTTAACACCGGGGAGCTGTTTTTT. The V and J genes are TRBV3-1 (or the pseudogene TRBV3-2) and TRBJ2-2; tentatively, D is TRBD1 (5 bases). CDR1 and CDR2 (germline): LGHDT, YNNKEL (reference sequence). CDR3 size: 16 residues.

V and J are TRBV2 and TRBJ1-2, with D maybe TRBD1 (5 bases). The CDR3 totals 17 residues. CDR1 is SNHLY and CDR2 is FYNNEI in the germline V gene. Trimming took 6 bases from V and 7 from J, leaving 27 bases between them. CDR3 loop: CASSDLHGAGKLVGYTF. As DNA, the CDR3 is TGTGCCAGCAGCGACCTCCACGGGGCAGGGAAACTTGTTGGCTACACCTTC.

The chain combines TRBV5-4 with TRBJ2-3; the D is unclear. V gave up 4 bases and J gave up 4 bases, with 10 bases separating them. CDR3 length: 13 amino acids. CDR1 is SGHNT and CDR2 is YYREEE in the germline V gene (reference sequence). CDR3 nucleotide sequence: TGTGCCAGCAGCCCTCTGCCAGCAGATACGCAGTATTTT. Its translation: CASSPLPADTQYF.